The 19 T cell receptor beta chains in this list originate from one sample, sequenced in a study of blood T cell repertoires in COVID-19. TCRdb's copy holds only in-frame clones and misses some; the assay was immunoSEQ multiplex PCR. Of 180,000 or so clones in the sample, 80% to 90% are singletons; the top ten hold approximately 12%. The sequenced material came from peripheral blood. These TCRs come from an elderly woman with COVID-19, enrolled during active disease.

The chain recombines TRBV7-8 with TRBJ2-5, with 9 bases fitting TRBD2. V lost 5 bases and J lost 0; bases outside the gene matches: 7. This CDR3 has 16 residues. CDR1 and CDR2 (germline): SGHVS, FQNEAQ. The CDR3 sequence: CASSTGLAPYQETQYF. The DNA of the CDR3 is TGTGCCAGCAGCACCGGACTAGCGCCGTACCAAGAGACCCAGTACTTC. The variable domain in full, with the rest retrieved from reference TRBV7-8 and TRBJ2-5, is GAGVSQSPRYKVAKRGQDVALRCDPISGHVSLFWYQQALGQGPEFLTYFQNEAQLDKSGLPSDRFFAERPEGSVSTLKIQRTQQEDSAVYLCASSTGLAPYQETQYFGPGTRLLVL.

CDR3 amino acids: CASSLNAGYEQYF. The CDR3 nucleotides are TGTGCCAGCAGCTTAAACGCGGGATACGAGCAGTACTTC. The gene calls are TRBV7-9 and TRBJ2-7; D may be TRBD2 (6 bases). The germline CDR1 and CDR2 sequences are SEHNR and FQNEAQ (reference sequence). This CDR3 contains 13 residues. Between the trimmed V and J ends, which lost 2 bases and 4 bases, there was a span of 9 bases.

The rearrangement joins TRBV24-1 to TRBJ1-3; D is perhaps TRBD1 (5 bases). CDR3 length: 15 residues. Trimming took off 3 bases at V and 2 bases at J, with 10 bases between the two ends. The V gene's germline CDR1 is KGHDR and CDR2 SFDVKD. The CDR3 coding sequence is TGTGCCACCAGTGATCCGCGGGGGGCTGGAAACACCATATATTTT. Amino acid sequence: CATSDPRGAGNTIYF.

CDR3 sequence: CASSVGYSNQPQHF. DNA for the CDR3: TGTGCCAGCAGCGTAGGCTATAGCAATCAGCCCCAGCATTTT. The chain links TRBV9 to TRBJ1-5; D call uncertain. Trimming left V 0 bases short and J 0 bases short, with 4 bases between. This CDR3 contains 14 residues. The V gene's germline CDR1 is SGDLS and CDR2 YYNGEE.

The chain carries TRBV2 and TRBJ2-5, with D possibly matching TRBD2 (6 bases). Between the trimmed V and J ends, which lost 5 bases and 7 bases, there was a span of 14 bases. This CDR3 region has 13 residues. CDR1 SNHLY and CDR2 FYNNEI come from the germline V gene. CDR3 amino acids: CASSPLEGTTQYF. CDR3 DNA: TGTGCCAGCAGTCCTCTGGAGGGGACGACCCAGTACTTC.

The gene calls are TRBV18 and TRBJ2-2, with TRBD1 as a possible D gene (6 bases). Trimming removed 1 base at V and 6 bases at J, with 12 bases between. Germline V gene data show CDR1 as KGHSH and CDR2 as LQKENI. The CDR3 extends over 15 amino acids. The CDR3 loop reads CASSPQIKGAGELFF. The CDR3 DNA is TGTGCCAGCTCACCACAGATCAAGGGGGCCGGGGAGCTGTTTTTT.

V and J are TRBV7-2 and TRBJ1-1; a possible D gene is TRBD1 (6 bases). This CDR3 region has 14 residues. V lost 7 bases, J lost 7 bases, and 19 bases lay in between. Germline V gene sequence: CDR1 SGHTA, CDR2 FQGNSA. The CDR3 reads CASNIGQSPFEAFF. CDR3 coding DNA: TGTGCCAGCAATATCGGACAGAGCCCCTTTGAAGCTTTCTTT.

This clone showed up just a few times. The V and J genes are TRBV6-5 and TRBJ1-6; 12 nucleotides match TRBD1. Germline CDR1 is MNHEY and CDR2 is SVGAGI. This CDR3 spans 15 amino acids. The V gene end was trimmed by 4 bases and the J gene end by 10 bases; junction bases not matched to a gene: 5. CDR3 nucleotides: TGTGCCAGCAGTTCTCGGGACAGGGGGCGATCACCCCTCCACTTT. Its protein product is CASSSRDRGRSPLHF.

This clone was counted once. The chain uses TRBV7-2 and TRBJ2-7, with a tentative D call TRBD1 (6 bases). Per germline, CDR1 SGHTA and CDR2 FQGNSA. The germline V and J ends were trimmed by 5 bases and 0 bases, with 14 bases remaining between them. The length of the CDR3 is 15 residues. CDR3 DNA: TGTGCCAGCAGCACACCGGGACACCGCTCCTACGAGCAGTACTTC. Translating gives CASSTPGHRSYEQYF.

J is TRBJ2-7 and V is TRBV5-1; D not certain. Germline V CDR1 and CDR2: SGHRS, YFSETQ. The CDR3 consists of 14 residues. V was trimmed by 1 base and J by 0 bases, leaving 8 bases between them. This CDR3 reads CASSLRSDSYEQYF. The DNA of the CDR3 is TGCGCCAGCAGCTTGAGGAGCGACTCCTACGAGCAGTACTTC.

This clone was seen once. The CDR3 sequence is CASSLDLGQNYNEQFF. The DNA of the CDR3 is TGTGCCAGCAGCTTAGATCTGGGACAGAACTACAATGAGCAGTTCTTC. The rearrangement uses TRBV11-2 and TRBJ2-1, with 7 nucleotides matching TRBD1. The CDR3 sequence is 16 residues long. The junction had 5 bases not matched to a gene; V was cut back by 0 bases and J by 3 bases. Per the germline V gene, CDR1 is SGHAT and CDR2 is FQNNGV.

The CDR3 DNA is TGTGCCAGCTCACCGGCGATAGCGGGAGGAACAGATACGCAGTATTTT. Protein sequence: CASSPAIAGGTDTQYF. The J gene is TRBJ2-3, the V gene TRBV18, with TRBD2 matching over 10 bases. V was pared by 3 bases and J by 3 bases, with 6 bases of the junction left unmatched. In germline, CDR1 is KGHSH, CDR2 LQKENI. The CDR3 is made up of 16 amino acids.

The chain couples TRBV11-3 to TRBJ2-2; TRBD2 agrees at 7 bases. V trimming: 0 bases; J trimming: 0 bases; junction bases outside the gene matches: 7. From germline, CDR1 is SGHNT and CDR2 YENEEA. The CDR3 has 18 residues. The CDR3 nucleotides are TGTGCCAGCAGCTTAGATGGGTCAGGACTAGCGAACACCGGGGAGCTGTTTTTT. Translation: CASSLDGSGLANTGELFF. Combining the CDR3 with reference TRBV11-3 and TRBJ2-2 gives the whole variable domain EAGVVQSPRYKIIEKKQPVAFWCNPISGHNTLYWYLQNLGQGPELLIRYENEEAVDDSQLPKDRFSAERLKGVDSTLKIQPAELGDSAVYLCASSLDGSGLANTGELFFGEGSRLTVL.

This clone showed up just once. This chain connects TRBV5-1 to TRBJ2-1; 7 bases are a match to TRBD2. Germline assignment: CDR1 SGHRS and CDR2 YFSETQ. The V segment lost 1 base and the J segment 2 bases; nucleotides outside the gene matches: 6. The CDR3 length is 16 residues. The CDR3 DNA reads as TGCGCCAGCAGCTTGAGGGGCGGGAGCACCTACAATGAGCAGTTCTTC. Residues: CASSLRGGSTYNEQFF.

The genes are TRBV7-9 and TRBJ2-5, with 11 bases lining up with TRBD1. The CDR3 runs to 15 residues. Germline values: CDR1 SEHNR, CDR2 FQNEAQ (reference sequence). V gave up 7 bases and J gave up 1 base; unmatched junction bases: 5. CDR3 nucleotides: TGTGCCAGCACCCCCGGACAGGGGGCCCAAGAGACCCAGTACTTC. Residues: CASTPGQGAQETQYF. Supplemented by reference TRBV7-9 and TRBJ2-5, the full variable domain reads DTGVSQNPRHKITKRGQNVTFRCDPISEHNRLYWYRQTLGQGPEFLTYFQNEAQLEKSRLLSDRFSAERPKGSFSTLEIQRTEQGDSAMYLCASTPGQGAQETQYFGPGTRLLVL.

The chain is built from TRBV7-9 and TRBJ2-3; TRBD1 agrees at 8 bases. CDR1 and CDR2 from the germline V gene are SEHNR and FQNEAQ (reference sequence). The ends lost 0 bases at V and 6 bases at J; junction bases unmatched: 8. CDR3 length equals 16 residues. The CDR3 nucleotides read TGTGCCAGCAGCTTAGCTACAGGGGGGTGGGTTGATACGCAGTATTTT. It is translated as CASSLATGGWVDTQYF.

This chain joins TRBV7-2 and TRBJ1-2; D may be TRBD1 (5 bases). Germline loops: CDR1 SGHTA, CDR2 FQGNSA. This CDR3 spans 15 amino acids. V dropped 3 bases and J dropped 8 bases, with 19 bases sitting between them. The CDR3 loop is CASSFFVQGGLGYTF. The CDR3 DNA reads TGTGCCAGCAGCTTTTTCGTTCAGGGAGGCCTCGGCTACACCTTC. The full variable domain, with the rest looked up from reference TRBV7-2 and TRBJ1-2, is GAGVSQSPSNKVTEKGKDVELRCDPISGHTALYWYRQSLGQGLEFLIYFQGNSAPDKSGLPSDRFSAERTGGSVSTLTIQRTQQEDSAVYLCASSFFVQGGLGYTFGSGTRLTVV.

The chain couples TRBV5-1 to TRBJ2-5; D is ambiguous. Germline assignment: CDR1 SGHRS and CDR2 YFSETQ. The CDR3 extends over 13 amino acids. Trimming took 4 bases from V and 5 from J, leaving 12 bases between them. CDR3 loop: CASSELPRETQYF. CDR3 sequence (DNA): TGCGCCAGCAGCGAGCTTCCCCGGGAGACCCAGTACTTC.

This rearrangement joins TRBV21-1 to TRBJ2-5; the table's D call of TRBD1 was not tested on the DNA. TRBV21-1 corresponds to a pseudogene. The CDR3 has 15 amino acids. The CDR3 DNA is TGTGCCAGCAGCAAAGCGCAGTCAGGACAAGAGACCCAGTACTTC. Translated, it gives CASSKAQSGQETQYF.